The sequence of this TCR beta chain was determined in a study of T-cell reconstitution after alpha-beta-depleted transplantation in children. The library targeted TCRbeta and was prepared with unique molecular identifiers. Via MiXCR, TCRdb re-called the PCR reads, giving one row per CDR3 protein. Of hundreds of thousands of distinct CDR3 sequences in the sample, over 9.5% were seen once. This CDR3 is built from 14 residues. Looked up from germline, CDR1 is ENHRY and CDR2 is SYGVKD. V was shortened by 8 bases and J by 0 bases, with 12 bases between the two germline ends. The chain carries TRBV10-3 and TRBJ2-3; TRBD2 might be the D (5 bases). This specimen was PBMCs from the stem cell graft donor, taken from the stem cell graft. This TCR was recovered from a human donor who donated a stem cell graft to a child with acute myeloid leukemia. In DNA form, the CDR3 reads TGTGCCATCCGGGAATTAGATAGCACAGATACGCAGTATTTT. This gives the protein CAIRELDSTDTQYF.